Described below is a single TCR beta chain sequence and its context. The sample originates from a study of cytomegalovirus exposure and HLA in healthy donors. The V gene lost 0 bases and the J gene lost 9 bases, with 17 bases spanning the gap. This CDR3 has 15 amino acids. Germline CDR1 MNHEY, CDR2 SMNVEV (reference sequence). The PCR had 60 Vbeta and 13 Jbeta primers. Some clones are missing from TCRdb's copy, which holds only in-frame ones; the method was immunoSEQ multiplex PCR. The sample lists fewer than 200,000 clones, around 80% seen once, with 2.1% in the top ten. This sequence originates from a man between 35 and 55 years old in good health and CMV-seronegative. Input material: PBMCs. The chain links TRBV27 to TRBJ1-1, with D perhaps matching TRBD1 (6 bases). DNA of the CDR3: TGTGCCAGCAGTTTATCCCCTCAAACAGGGACCAAAGCTTTCTTT. Protein: CASSLSPQTGTKAFF.